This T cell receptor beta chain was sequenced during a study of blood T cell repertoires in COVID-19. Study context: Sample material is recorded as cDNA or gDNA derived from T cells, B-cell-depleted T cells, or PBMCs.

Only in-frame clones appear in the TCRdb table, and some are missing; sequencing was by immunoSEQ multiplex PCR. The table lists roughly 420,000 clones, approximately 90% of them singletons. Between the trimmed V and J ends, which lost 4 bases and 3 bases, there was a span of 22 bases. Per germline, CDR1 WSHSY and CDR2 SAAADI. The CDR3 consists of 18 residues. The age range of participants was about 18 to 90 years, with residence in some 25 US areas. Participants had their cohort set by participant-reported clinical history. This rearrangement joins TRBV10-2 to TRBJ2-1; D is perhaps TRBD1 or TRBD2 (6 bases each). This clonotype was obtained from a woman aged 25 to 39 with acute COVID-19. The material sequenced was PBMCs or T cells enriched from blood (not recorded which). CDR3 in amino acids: CASSGSGAQLLFYNEQFF. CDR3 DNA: TGCGCCAGCAGTGGGTCGGGGGCCCAACTACTTTTCTACAATGAGCAGTTCTTC.